Presented here are 10 T cell receptor beta chains from one specimen sequenced in a study of identical twins. TCRdb re-derived calls from the 5' RACE reads in MiXCR, one entry per CDR3 protein. Among 640,000 or so distinct CDR3 sequences listed, 6.1% were seen once. Sequences were obtained from naive T cells sorted from blood. The receptors stem from a man younger than 35 in good health.

Only a few counts were recorded for this clonotype. The V and J genes are TRBV27 and TRBJ2-3; 7 nucleotides match TRBD2. Germline loops: CDR1 MNHEY, CDR2 SMNVEV (reference sequence). V trimming: 0 bases; J trimming: 7 bases; junction bases outside the gene matches: 1. The CDR3 consists of 13 residues. The CDR3 loop is CASSLSGGNTQYF. The CDR3 DNA follows: TGTGCCAGCAGTTTATCGGGGGGGAATACGCAGTATTTT.

This clonotype was picked up many times. The CDR3 sequence: CASSLMSPKFNEQFF. The DNA of the CDR3 is TGTGCCAGCAGCTTAATGTCTCCAAAGTTCAATGAGCAGTTCTTC. This chain uses TRBV7-9 with TRBJ2-1; no reliable D call. Germline loops: CDR1 SEHNR, CDR2 FQNEAQ (reference sequence). V lost 2 bases to trimming and J lost 6 bases, with 14 bases between them. This CDR3 comprises 15 residues.

This chain connects TRBV13 to TRBJ1-1; D remains ambiguous. Trimming shortened V by 6 bases and J by 4 bases, and 15 bases separated the two germline ends. The germline gives CDR1 PRHDT, CDR2 FYEKMQ (reference sequence). The CDR3 length is 14 residues. Here the CDR3 DNA reads TGTGCCAGCAGTCCGGACCTAGGGAGCACTGAAGCTTTCTTT. This gives the protein CASSPDLGSTEAFF.

This clonotype was recorded many times. The V call is TRBV29-1, the J call TRBJ2-1; TRBD2 agrees at 9 bases. The CDR3 extends over 12 amino acids. Germline-derived CDR1 and CDR2 are SQVTM and ANQGSEA. J gave up 10 bases and V 4 bases, and 5 bases lay outside the gene matches. The DNA of the CDR3 is TGCAGCGTTGTAGCGGGAGTATTCGAGCAGTTCTTC. Translated, it gives CSVVAGVFEQFF.

The rearrangement uses TRBV12-3 or TRBV12-4 and TRBJ1-1; weak D call: TRBD1 (5 bases). The V and J ends lost 11 bases and 10 bases respectively, with 20 bases between them. The CDR3 length is 12 residues. The CDR3 is CAGRKGWRGAFF. The CDR3 DNA reads TGTGCCGGACGCAAGGGGTGGCGTGGAGCTTTCTTT.

Many counts were recorded for this clonotype. The chain carries TRBV10-3 and TRBJ2-3; 8 nucleotides align to TRBD2. The CDR3 loop spans 13 amino acids. Trimming cost V 6 bases and J 6 bases; bases outside gene matches: 5. Germline lookup yields CDR1 ENHRY and CDR2 SYGVKD. DNA for the CDR3: TGTGCCATCAGCTGGACTAGCAAGGATACGCAGTATTTT. It yields the protein CAISWTSKDTQYF.

This clonotype was found many times. The chain combines TRBV6-2 or TRBV6-3 with TRBJ2-1; the match to TRBD2 covers 9 bases. The CDR3 loop spans 18 amino acids. V dropped 2 bases and J dropped 1; count of bases not matched to a gene: 9. Germline CDR1 reads MNHEY; CDR2 reads SVGEGT. The CDR3, as DNA: TGTGCCAGCAGTTACGCAGCCCTAGCGGGACCTTCCTACAATGAGCAGTTCTTC. Residues: CASSYAALAGPSYNEQFF.

The CDR3 sequence: CASSLGLAFNEQFF. CDR3 DNA: TGTGCCAGCAGCTTGGGACTAGCATTTAATGAGCAGTTCTTC. J is TRBJ2-1 and V is TRBV11-2; 9 bases line up with TRBD2. The V and J ends lost 3 bases and 7 bases, in that order; junction bases with no gene match: 4. This CDR3 has 14 residues. CDR1 and CDR2 (germline): SGHAT, FQNNGV.

Only a few counts were recorded for this clonotype. V and J are TRBV11-3 and TRBJ2-1; D is perhaps TRBD1 (7 bases). CDR1 is SGHNT and CDR2 is YENEEA in the germline V gene. Trimming shortened V by 4 bases and J by 13 bases, and 17 bases separated the two germline ends. This CDR3 comprises 13 residues. CDR3 amino acids: CASSSSRQGGQFF. The DNA for the CDR3 is TGTGCCAGCAGCTCGTCCCGACAGGGAGGTCAGTTCTTC.

Many counts were recorded for this clonotype. CDR3 loop: CASSSPPRGLVIETQYF. The CDR3 DNA follows: TGTGCCAGCAGTTCCCCCCCGCGTGGACTAGTGATAGAGACCCAGTACTTC. The chain has TRBV6-5 and TRBJ2-5; 7 bases are a match to TRBD2. V lost 4 bases to trimming and J lost 4 bases; unmatched junction nucleotides: 15. This CDR3 spans 17 amino acids. Germline V gene lookup returns CDR1 MNHEY and CDR2 SVGAGI.